This passage covers 15 T cell receptor beta chains from one sample sequenced in a study of shared clonotypes between healthy human individuals (dated by TCRdb to the early 2020s). CD8 naive samples were obtained by positive selection for CCR7 among CD45RO-negative cells, yielding a CD45RA+CCR7+ population from which TemRA cells were excluded. The receptor library was made with the immunoSEQ multiplex PCR assay. TCRdb limited this immuneACCESS table to in-frame rearrangements with V and J called. A share of clones is missing; checked studies link under half to unresolved V genes, and the rest is unexplained. This sample lists approximately 810,000 clones; more than 85% were detected once. Approximately 25% of the sample is taken by the ten largest. The sample was naive CD8+ T cells sorted from blood. The cell subset or site label, read with the paper, signifies: CD45RA+CCR7+. The source is a man aged 25-45 years in good health.

The genes are TRBV6-6 and TRBJ2-3, with D perhaps matching TRBD1 or TRBD2 (5 bases each). CDR1 and CDR2 from the germline V gene are MNHNY and SVGAGI (reference sequence). V gave up 2 bases and J gave up 5 bases, with 17 bases separating them. The CDR3 consists of 16 residues. This CDR3 is CASSYGSGPTGDTQYF. The CDR3 DNA reads TGTGCCAGCAGTTACGGGTCGGGACCCACCGGAGATACGCAGTATTTT.

V is TRBV13 and J is TRBJ2-1, with D hard to call. CDR3 length equals 12 residues. Trimming removed 10 bases from V and 6 bases from J, with 13 bases in between. Germline lookup yields CDR1 PRHDT and CDR2 FYEKMQ (reference sequence). The CDR3, as DNA: TGTGCCACCTACCGGGCCGCCAATGAGCAGTTCTTC. Translated: CATYRAANEQFF.

Notes on this clone: The same CDR3 can be traced to other DNA sequences in this sample. The chain links TRBV7-9 to TRBJ2-7; a weak D match, TRBD2 (5 bases). The CDR3 is 12 residues long. V was shortened by 4 bases and J by 7 bases, with 11 bases between the two germline ends. Germline values: CDR1 SEHNR, CDR2 FQNEAQ (reference sequence). The CDR3 DNA is TGTGCCAGCAGCTCTACGGGGAGAGAGCAGTACTTC. Its translation is CASSSTGREQYF.

In this sample, this clone turned up once. This chain links TRBV9 with TRBJ2-7; D is possibly TRBD1 (5 bases). The CDR3 runs to 14 residues. Trimming took 3 bases from V and 2 from J, leaving 12 bases between them. The germline CDR1 and CDR2 sequences are SGDLS and YYNGEE. The CDR3 sequence is CASSASLGPYEQYF. The CDR3 DNA reads TGTGCCAGCAGCGCGTCCTTGGGGCCCTACGAGCAGTACTTC.

The chain has TRBV7-9 and TRBJ2-1; D unclear. Trimming left V 5 bases short and J 3 bases short, with 8 bases between. Germline CDR1 and CDR2: SEHNR and FQNEAQ (reference sequence). The CDR3 covers 13 residues. The CDR3 nucleotides are TGTGCCAGCAGCATACTGAACTACAATGAGCAGTTCTTC. Translating gives CASSILNYNEQFF. Combining the CDR3 with reference TRBV7-9 and TRBJ2-1 gives the whole variable domain DTGVSQNPRHKITKRGQNVTFRCDPISEHNRLYWYRQTLGQGPEFLTYFQNEAQLEKSRLLSDRFSAERPKGSFSTLEIQRTEQGDSAMYLCASSILNYNEQFFGPGTRLTVL.

The chain's CDR3 is CASSPLGGEKLFF. CDR3 sequence (DNA): TGTGCCAGCAGCCCCCTGGGGGGTGAAAAACTGTTTTTT. The chain has TRBV7-2 and TRBJ1-4; weak D call: TRBD1 (5 bases). The V and J ends lost 5 bases and 7 bases respectively, with 11 bases between them. The CDR3 extends over 13 amino acids. Per the germline V gene, CDR1 is SGHTA and CDR2 is FQGNSA.

V is TRBV4-3 and J is TRBJ2-1, with D uncertain. The V gene's germline CDR1 is LGHNA and CDR2 YSLEER. The ends were cut back, 0 bases at V and 5 bases at J, with 11 bases in the middle. The CDR3 is made up of 15 amino acids. This CDR3 is CASSQDRARHNEQFF. The CDR3 bases are TGCGCCAGCAGCCAAGATCGGGCCAGACACAATGAGCAGTTCTTC.

This chain links TRBV27 with TRBJ1-5; 9 bases are shared with TRBD1. Per the germline V gene, CDR1 is MNHEY and CDR2 is SMNVEV (reference sequence). Germline trimming cut 5 bases from V and 4 bases from J; bases unmatched to any gene: 6. The CDR3 consists of 15 residues. CDR3 protein: CASSARQGVNQPQHF. The CDR3 DNA sequence: TGTGCCAGCAGTGCCAGACAGGGGGTGAATCAGCCCCAGCATTTT.

The rearrangement links TRBV5-4 to TRBJ2-7; 10 positions agree with TRBD1. This CDR3 is built from 15 residues. From germline, CDR1 is SGHNT and CDR2 YYREEE (reference sequence). Trimming cost V 4 bases and J 3 bases; bases outside gene matches: 7. Here the CDR3 reads CASSPGTGDIYEQYF. CDR3 DNA sequence: TGTGCCAGCAGCCCCGGGACAGGGGATATCTACGAGCAGTACTTC.

This clone was seen a single time. This rearrangement joins TRBV7-9 to TRBJ2-1, with unresolved D. V was clipped by 5 bases and J by 7 bases, with 12 bases between them. The CDR3 covers 13 residues. The germline CDR1 and CDR2 sequences are SEHNR and FQNEAQ (reference sequence). The CDR3: CASSLAALNEQFF. The DNA for the CDR3 is TGTGCCAGCAGCCTTGCGGCCTTGAATGAGCAGTTCTTC.

In this sample, this clone turned up a few times. The V gene is TRBV5-1, the J gene TRBJ2-7, with D uncertain. V lost 1 base, J lost 0 bases, and 11 bases lay in between. CDR1 is SGHRS, CDR2 YFSETQ, per germline. The length of the CDR3 is 15 residues. The CDR3: CASSLFGPGSYEQYF. Written as DNA, the CDR3 is TGCGCCAGCAGCTTGTTTGGTCCAGGCTCCTACGAGCAGTACTTC.

The V gene is TRBV7-9, the J gene TRBJ2-1; D may be TRBD1 or TRBD2 (5 bases each). The length of the CDR3 is 17 residues. From germline, CDR1 is SEHNR and CDR2 FQNEAQ (reference sequence). V dropped 3 bases and J dropped 8 bases, with 23 bases sitting between them. The CDR3 here is CASSFYPVKGPKDEQFF. DNA for the CDR3: TGTGCCAGCAGCTTCTACCCGGTGAAGGGACCGAAGGATGAGCAGTTCTTC.

The gene calls are TRBV5-4 and TRBJ1-2; 8 bases agree with TRBD1. J was trimmed by 0 bases and V by 4 bases; bases with no gene match: 5. Looked up from germline, CDR1 is SGHNT and CDR2 is YYREEE (reference sequence). CDR3 length: 15 residues. CDR3 residues: CASSKDREANYGYTF. CDR3 coding DNA: TGTGCCAGCAGCAAGGACAGGGAGGCTAACTATGGCTACACCTTC.

The chain employs TRBV11-2 and TRBJ2-7; 8 bases line up with TRBD2. Germline CDR1 and CDR2: SGHAT and FQNNGV. V was clipped by 5 bases and J by 4 bases; unmatched bases: 10. CDR3 length: 15 residues. This chain's CDR3 is CASSQSSASGYEQYF. The CDR3 DNA reads TGTGCCAGCAGCCAATCTTCCGCTAGCGGGTACGAGCAGTACTTC.

The V and J genes are TRBV7-9 and TRBJ2-3, with TRBD2 identical over 12 bases. The CDR3 runs 16 residues. Germline loops: CDR1 SEHNR, CDR2 FQNEAQ (reference sequence). The V gene end was trimmed by 4 bases and the J gene end by 7 bases; junction bases not matched to a gene: 9. CDR3: CASSSRTSGEVHTQYF. The CDR3 DNA is TGTGCCAGCAGCTCCAGGACTAGCGGGGAGGTACATACGCAGTATTTT.